These 26 T cell receptor beta chains were sequenced from one sample in a study of T cell changes during pregnancy in multiple sclerosis. Only in-frame clones appear in the TCRdb table, and some are missing; sequencing was by immunoSEQ multiplex PCR. The data show some 97,000 clones, with 90% to 95% seen just once and about 1% held by the top ten. The sample was peripheral blood, taken before pregnancy. These receptors all come from a female donor with multiple sclerosis, enrolled in a pregnancy study.

The chain is built from TRBV5-1 and TRBJ2-1, with TRBD2 matching over 9 bases. The CDR3 extends over 17 amino acids. Losses at the gene ends were 0 bases for V and 3 bases for J; bases not matched to a gene: 7. Germline V gene sequence: CDR1 SGHRS, CDR2 YFSETQ. CDR3 loop: CASSLGRRTSDYNEQFF. In nucleotides, the CDR3 is TGCGCCAGCAGCTTGGGACGGAGGACTAGCGACTACAATGAGCAGTTCTTC.

This chain uses TRBV2 with TRBJ2-3; D is possibly TRBD2 (6 bases). CDR1 is SNHLY and CDR2 is FYNNEI in the germline V gene. This CDR3 region has 12 residues. V dropped 9 bases and J dropped 5 bases, with 12 bases sitting between them. The CDR3 sequence: CARGAGIDTQYF. The DNA for the CDR3 is TGTGCCAGAGGGGCGGGGATAGATACGCAGTATTTT.

The genes are TRBV6-5 and TRBJ2-5; 12 bases agree with TRBD2. Looked up from germline, CDR1 is MNHEY and CDR2 is SVGAGI. The CDR3 is 15 residues long. With V trimmed by 7 bases and J by 4 bases, 7 bases remained unmatched. Here the CDR3 reads CASNAGLAGIETQYF. Written as DNA, the CDR3 is TGTGCCAGCAACGCTGGACTAGCGGGAATAGAGACCCAGTACTTC.

The V gene is TRBV14, the J gene TRBJ2-7, with D possibly being TRBD2 (5 bases). The CDR3 has 14 residues. With 4 bases removed from V and 3 bases from J, the gap between germline ends came to 13 bases. The germline gives CDR1 SGHDN, CDR2 FVKESK. The CDR3 region has the DNA TGTGCCAGCAGCCGATCCCTAGCCCACTACGAGCAGTACTTC. Amino acids: CASSRSLAHYEQYF.

This sequence joins TRBV5-1 and TRBJ2-1, with D possibly TRBD1 on 6 matching bases. The V gene's germline CDR1 is SGHRS and CDR2 YFSETQ. The CDR3 sequence is 15 residues long. Trimming shortened V by 1 base and J by 4 bases, and 12 bases separated the two germline ends. CDR3 region: CASSLSGGAYNEQFF. The CDR3 DNA is TGCGCCAGCAGCTTGTCTGGGGGCGCTTACAATGAGCAGTTCTTC.

This clone turned up a few times. J is TRBJ1-2 and V is TRBV27, with 10 bases fitting TRBD1. Losses at the gene ends were 3 bases for V and 8 bases for J; bases not matched to a gene: 9. This CDR3 is 15 amino acids long. Germline CDR1 and CDR2: MNHEY and SMNVEV (reference sequence). The CDR3 nucleotides are TGTGCCAGCAGTTTGCCGGGACAGGGGACGCAAGGCTACACCTTC. Amino acids: CASSLPGQGTQGYTF.

The chain has TRBV6-1 and TRBJ2-7; 9 bases map to TRBD2. The CDR3 is made up of 16 amino acids. CDR1 is MNHNS, CDR2 SASEGT, per germline. V gave up 1 base and J gave up 0 bases; unmatched junction bases: 4. The CDR3 DNA is TGTGCCAGCAGTGAAGGCACAGCGGGAGGCTCCTACGAGCAGTACTTC. Translated, it gives CASSEGTAGGSYEQYF.

The chain recombines TRBV30 with TRBJ2-5; TRBD2 is a possible D gene (5 bases). CDR1 is GTSNPN and CDR2 is SVGIG in the germline V gene (reference sequence). The CDR3 is 14 amino acids. Deletions cut 0 bases from V and 5 bases from J, with 13 bases between. The CDR3 sequence is CAWSVAGVGETQYF. Written as DNA, the CDR3 is TGTGCCTGGAGTGTAGCCGGGGTCGGGGAGACCCAGTACTTC.

The gene calls are TRBV5-1 and TRBJ2-5; 11 nucleotides match TRBD2. This CDR3 spans 15 amino acids. The V gene's germline CDR1 is SGHRS and CDR2 YFSETQ. J lost 5 bases, V lost 4 bases, and 7 bases had no gene match. As DNA, the CDR3 is TGCGCCAGCAGCGTCGGGACTAGCGGCCTGGAGACCCAGTACTTC. This encodes CASSVGTSGLETQYF.

The rearrangement joins TRBV5-1 to TRBJ2-7; 10 bases align to TRBD2. CDR1 and CDR2 from the germline V gene are SGHRS and YFSETQ. This CDR3 has 15 amino acids. V shed 6 bases, J shed 5 bases, and the junction held 11 bases outside the gene matches. The CDR3 DNA sequence: TGCGCCAGCACCCTCCGGCTAGCGGGAGATCACGAGCAGTACTTC. Amino acids: CASTLRLAGDHEQYF.

The J gene is TRBJ2-5, the V gene TRBV19, with D unresolved. Germline loops: CDR1 LNHDA, CDR2 SQIVND (reference sequence). Trimming stripped 8 bases from V and 3 bases from J, with 10 bases between. The CDR3 extends over 12 amino acids. Here the CDR3 reads CASRSFEETQYF. For the CDR3, the DNA is TGTGCCAGTCGGTCGTTTGAAGAGACCCAGTACTTC. The full variable domain, with the rest looked up from reference TRBV19 and TRBJ2-5, is DGGITQSPKYLFRKEGQNVTLSCEQNLNHDAMYWYRQDPGQGLRLIYYSQIVNDFQKGDIAEGYSVSREKKESFPLTVTSAQKNPTAFYLCASRSFEETQYFGPGTRLLVL.

The V and J genes are TRBV5-6 and TRBJ2-5; 7 nucleotides agree with TRBD2. CDR1 and CDR2 (germline): SGHDT, YYEEEE. After removal of 0 bases from V and 5 bases from J, the junction contained 1 base not matched to a gene. The CDR3 runs 13 residues. DNA for the CDR3: TGTGCCAGCAGCTTGGTTAGCGGGGAGACCCAGTACTTC. Translating it yields CASSLVSGETQYF.

The chain couples TRBV6-5 to TRBJ1-1; TRBD1 is a possible D gene (6 bases). The CDR3 loop spans 14 amino acids. The germline V gene encodes CDR1 MNHEY and CDR2 SVGAGI. Trimming took off 5 bases at V and 2 bases at J, with 12 bases between the two ends. CDR3 region: CASSLTGLNTEAFF. The CDR3 region has the DNA TGTGCCAGCAGTCTTACAGGGCTAAACACTGAAGCTTTCTTT.

This rearrangement joins TRBV4-3 to TRBJ2-1; D may be TRBD2 (6 bases). Trimming left V 0 bases short and J 0 bases short, with 21 bases between. The CDR3 is made up of 20 amino acids. Germline V lookup: CDR1 LGHNA, CDR2 YSLEER. The CDR3 sequence is CASSQESGGVGMISYNEQFF. The CDR3 bases are TGCGCCAGCAGCCAAGAGAGCGGCGGGGTGGGAATGATCTCCTACAATGAGCAGTTCTTC.

V and J are TRBV19 and TRBJ2-1; perhaps TRBD2 as D (6 bases). In germline, CDR1 is LNHDA, CDR2 SQIVND (reference sequence). The CDR3 consists of 13 residues. The V end lost 6 bases, the J end lost 3 bases, and 9 bases lay between the germline ends. The CDR3 DNA reads as TGTGCCAGTAGCGCGGACTACTACAATGAGCAGTTCTTC. Translating it yields CASSADYYNEQFF.

This chain joins TRBV28 and TRBJ2-2; 9 nucleotides line up with TRBD1. V trimming: 7 bases; J trimming: 3 bases; junction bases outside the gene matches: 9. Germline V gives CDR1 MDHEN, CDR2 SYDVKM. This CDR3 is built from 16 residues. The CDR3 reads CASMSPGTGYTGELFF. Here the CDR3 DNA reads TGTGCCAGCATGTCCCCCGGGACAGGGTACACCGGGGAGCTGTTTTTT.

This clone occurred a few times. V usage is TRBV19 and J usage is TRBJ1-1; 8 bases line up with TRBD1. V lost 5 bases and J lost 4; bases outside the gene matches: 6. CDR1 is LNHDA and CDR2 is SQIVND in the germline V gene (reference sequence). This CDR3 comprises 14 residues. The CDR3 spells CASSPTGEGTEAFF. DNA of the CDR3: TGTGCCAGTAGTCCGACAGGGGAGGGCACTGAAGCTTTCTTT.

This clone appeared a single time. J is TRBJ2-6 and V is TRBV28, with 7 bases lining up with TRBD1. CDR1 is MDHEN, CDR2 SYDVKM, per germline. The length of the CDR3 is 15 residues. The V segment lost 5 bases and the J segment 3 bases; nucleotides outside the gene matches: 4. CDR3 DNA: TGTGCCAGCAGTCCGACAGGGTTTGGGGCCAACGTCCTGACTTTC. This gives the protein CASSPTGFGANVLTF.

CDR3 sequence (DNA): TGTGCCAGCAGTGACTACGGACTTGTCTACAATGAGCAGTTCTTC. It encodes CASSDYGLVYNEQFF. This sequence joins TRBV25-1 and TRBJ2-1, with D tentatively TRBD2 (5 bases). Germline CDR1 is MGHDK and CDR2 is SYGVNS. V lost 3 bases and J 3 bases, leaving 12 bases between the germline ends. The CDR3 contains 15 residues.

The rearrangement links TRBV15 to TRBJ2-1; D ambiguous. Germline V gene data show CDR1 as LNHNV and CDR2 as YYDKDF (reference sequence). The CDR3 spans 14 residues. V was cut by 3 bases and J by 3 bases, with 9 bases left in between. This chain's CDR3 is CATSRDASYNEQFF. For the CDR3, the DNA is TGTGCCACCAGCAGGGATGCTAGCTACAATGAGCAGTTCTTC.

The chain has TRBV6-5 and TRBJ1-6, with D uncertain. This CDR3 spans 16 amino acids. Deletions cut 0 bases from V and 4 bases from J, with 10 bases between. Germline-derived CDR1 and CDR2 are MNHEY and SVGAGI. CDR3 DNA sequence: TGTGCCAGCAGTTACTCAGTTAGCACATATAATTCACCCCTCCACTTT. Amino acids: CASSYSVSTYNSPLHF.

V gene TRBV7-9 combines with J gene TRBJ2-7; 7 nucleotides agree with TRBD1. The CDR3 runs 16 residues. Trimming cost V 5 bases and J 4 bases; bases outside gene matches: 14. Germline V CDR1 and CDR2: SEHNR, FQNEAQ (reference sequence). CDR3 sequence reads: CASSPSPGQGEYEQYF. In DNA form, the CDR3 reads TGTGCCAGCAGCCCCTCTCCAGGGCAGGGGGAGTACGAGCAGTACTTC.

The rearrangement joins TRBV5-4 to TRBJ1-1; possibly TRBD1 for D (5 bases). V lost 4 bases and J lost 3, with 16 bases in between. The CDR3 loop spans 15 amino acids. Germline CDR1 and CDR2: SGHNT and YYREEE (reference sequence). The CDR3 coding sequence is TGTGCCAGCAGCCCGGCTAGGGGTTCACACACTGAAGCTTTCTTT. This encodes CASSPARGSHTEAFF.

This sequence joins TRBV4-1 and TRBJ2-7; D not certain. V lost 0 bases to trimming and J lost 3 bases, with 12 bases between them. CDR1 and CDR2 (germline): MGHRA, YSYEKL. CDR3 length equals 15 residues. The CDR3 bases are TGCGCCAGCAGCCAAGAAAGTGAGTCGGGCTACGAGCAGTACTTC. Translation gives CASSQESESGYEQYF.

J is TRBJ2-3 and V is TRBV27; tentative D call: TRBD2 (6 bases). Per the germline V gene, CDR1 is MNHEY and CDR2 is SMNVEV (reference sequence). The V end lost 3 bases, the J end lost 1 base, and 14 bases lay between the germline ends. CDR3 length: 16 amino acids. CDR3 sequence (DNA): TGTGCCAGCAGTTTCTCCGCGGGGATCGGCACAGATACGCAGTATTTT. As protein: CASSFSAGIGTDTQYF.

This sequence joins TRBV9 and TRBJ2-3; 9 positions match TRBD2. This CDR3 has 15 amino acids. J was trimmed by 2 bases and V by 2 bases; bases with no gene match: 3. Germline V gene data show CDR1 as SGDLS and CDR2 as YYNGEE. CDR3 sequence: CASSVSGRSTDTQYF. For the CDR3, the DNA is TGTGCCAGCAGCGTCAGCGGGAGGTCCACAGATACGCAGTATTTT.